This record concerns one T cell receptor (beta chain) sequence. Antigen unknown. This sample is part of a study of shared clonotypes between healthy human individuals. The assay was immunoSEQ multiplex PCR, and TCRdb's table has in-frame clones only and misses some. The table lists around 2.1 million clones, approximately 94% of them singletons. The V segment lost 8 bases and the J segment 1 base; nucleotides outside the gene matches: 7. The CDR3 has 15 residues. In germline, CDR1 is MNHEY, CDR2 SMNVEV (reference sequence). Findings of the study overall: Sequencing depth was predicted to influence how clonotypes are shared among donors.

The rearrangement uses TRBV27 and TRBJ2-2, with 7 nucleotides matching TRBD1. This sequence originates from a man aged 18 to 30 in good health. The specimen was naive CD4+ T cells sorted from blood. Described subset: CD45RA+ positively selected. The CDR3 DNA follows: TGTGCCAGCCTTCCTGGGGACAGGAACACCGGGGAGCTGTTTTTT. This gives the protein CASLPGDRNTGELFF.